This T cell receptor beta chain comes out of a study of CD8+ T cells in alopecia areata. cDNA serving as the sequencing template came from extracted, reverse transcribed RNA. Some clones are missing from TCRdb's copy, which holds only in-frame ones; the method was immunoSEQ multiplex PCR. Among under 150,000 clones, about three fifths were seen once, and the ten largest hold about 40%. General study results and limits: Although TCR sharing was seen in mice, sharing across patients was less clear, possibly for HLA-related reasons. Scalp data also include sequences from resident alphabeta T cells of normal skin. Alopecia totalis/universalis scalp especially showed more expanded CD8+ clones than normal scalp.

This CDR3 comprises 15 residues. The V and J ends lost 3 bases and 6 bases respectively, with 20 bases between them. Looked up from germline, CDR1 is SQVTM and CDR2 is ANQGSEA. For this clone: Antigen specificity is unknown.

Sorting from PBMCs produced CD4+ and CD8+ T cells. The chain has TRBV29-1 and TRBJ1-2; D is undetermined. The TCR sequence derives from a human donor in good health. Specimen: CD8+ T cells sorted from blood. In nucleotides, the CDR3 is TGCAGCGTTGAGTTGTCGGCACAGAAGAGGGATGGCTACACCTTC. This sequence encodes CSVELSAQKRDGYTF.